These T cell receptor beta chains were read from a single sample in a study of OX40 agonist ivuxolimab in advanced cancers. The repertoire was sequenced with immunoSEQ multiplex PCR; TCRdb's copy has only in-frame clones and lacks some. The profile shows about 53,000 clones, about 88% of them singletons. The sequencing used CD4+ or CD8+ T cells sorted from blood, collected in a trial of the OX40 agonist ivuxolimab. Receptor source: an adult with an advanced solid tumor such as melanoma, head and neck, liver or kidney cancer. Both conserved end residues are part of each CDR3. Each record gives: V gene, J gene, CDR3 length, D gene, clone size, CDR3 protein, CDR3 DNA. A D gene is named only where the DNA matches it firmly. Not all rows give a size; the values are once, few, many and, for expanded clones, a class.

TRBV20-1	TRBJ2-1	11	NA	NA	CSARVYNEQFF	TGCAGTGCTAGGGTTTACAATGAGCAGTTCTTC
TRBV7-9	TRBJ1-4	14	NA	NA	CASSFKGQNEKLFF	TGTGCCAGCAGCTTTAAGGGGCAGAATGAAAAACTGTTTTTT
TRBV6-6	TRBJ1-6	15	NA	once	CASSFRGVGNSPLHF	TGTGCCAGCAGCTTCCGGGGGGTCGGTAATTCACCCCTCCACTTT
TRBV2	TRBJ1-5	14	TRBD1	NA	CASRGATGDQPQHF	TGTGCCAGCAGGGGGGCTACAGGGGATCAGCCCCAGCATTTT
TRBV7-9	TRBJ1-5	13	NA	few	CASSTNRNQPQHF	TGTGCCAGCAGCACCAACAGGAATCAGCCCCAGCATTTT
TRBV6-5	TRBJ1-1	15	TRBD1	NA	CASSYSRGLGTEAFF	TGTGCCAGCAGTTACTCCAGGGGGCTCGGCACTGAAGCTTTCTTT
TRBV7-3	TRBJ1-3	13	NA	NA	CASSVGSGNTIYF	TGTGCCAGCTCGGTAGGCTCTGGAAACACCATATATTTT
TRBV15	TRBJ2-3	15	TRBD2	NA	CATSRSGSGTDTQYF	TGTGCCACCAGCAGGAGCGGGAGTGGCACAGATACGCAGTATTTT
TRBV7-9	TRBJ1-1	13	NA	NA	CASSLLADTEAFF	TGTGCCAGCAGCTTACTTGCGGACACTGAAGCTTTCTTT
TRBV7-6	TRBJ1-2	16	NA	NA	CASSLEAGRKNYGYTF	TGTGCCAGCAGCTTAGAGGCGGGACGAAAAAACTATGGCTACACCTTC
TRBV7-9	TRBJ2-7	15	NA	NA	CASSLRTGSSYEQYF	TGTGCCAGCAGCTTAAGGACGGGGAGCTCCTACGAGCAGTACTTC
TRBV10-3	TRBJ2-7	15	NA	NA	CAISESMRGSYEQYF	TGTGCCATCAGTGAGTCGATGCGGGGATCCTACGAGCAGTACTTC
TRBV29-1	TRBJ2-2	13	NA	medium-sized	CSVDGWGTGELFF	TGCAGCGTTGATGGATGGGGGACCGGGGAGCTGTTTTTT
TRBV19	TRBJ2-2	16	NA	once	CASSNWGSGNTGELFF	TGTGCCAGTAGTAATTGGGGTAGCGGGAACACCGGGGAGCTGTTTTTT
TRBV6-1	TRBJ2-7	14	TRBD2	NA	CASSEVTSGDPRHF	TGTGCCAGCAGTGAAGTCACTAGCGGGGATCCTAGGCACTTC
TRBV30	TRBJ1-2	17	TRBD1	NA	CAWSASRTGGGGYGYTF	TGTGCCTGGAGTGCTTCCCGGACAGGGGGCGGAGGCTATGGCTACACCTTC
TRBV5-4	TRBJ2-5	16	NA	NA	CASSQDRRKGGETQYF	TGTGCCAGCAGCCAAGATCGGCGGAAAGGGGGGGAGACCCAGTACTTC
TRBV7-3	TRBJ1-4	13	NA	NA	CASSLAVGEKLFF	TGTGCCAGCAGCTTAGCGGTGGGTGAAAAACTGTTTTTT
TRBV30	TRBJ1-4	11	TRBD1	once	CAQGANEKLFF	TGTGCCCAGGGGGCTAATGAAAAACTGTTTTTT
TRBV11-3	TRBJ2-3	13	NA	NA	CASSLFQTDTQYF	TGTGCCAGCAGCTTATTCCAGACAGATACGCAGTATTTT
TRBV5-1	TRBJ2-7	13	NA	NA	CASSIPPSYEQYF	TGCGCCAGCAGCATTCCCCCCTCCTACGAGCAGTACTTC
TRBV30	TRBJ1-4	15	NA	NA	CAWKHSDRPNEKLFF	TGTGCCTGGAAGCATTCGGACAGACCTAATGAAAAACTGTTTTTT
TRBV5-1	TRBJ2-1	16	TRBD2	NA	CASSLGLAGANNEQFF	TGCGCCAGCAGCTTAGGACTAGCGGGGGCCAACAATGAGCAGTTCTTC
TRBV6-5	TRBJ1-4	15	TRBD1	NA	CASSRDRAANEKLFF	TGTGCCAGCAGCCGCGACAGGGCCGCGAATGAAAAACTGTTTTTT
TRBV18	TRBJ2-1	13	NA	NA	CASLKTVIDEQFF	TGTGCCAGCTTGAAGACAGTTATAGATGAGCAGTTCTTC
TRBV7-3	TRBJ2-2	15	NA	NA	CASSLMGTATGELFF	TGTGCCAGCAGCTTAATGGGTACGGCCACCGGGGAGCTGTTTTTT
TRBV7-2	TRBJ1-2	15	TRBD1	NA	CASSSLEQGSYGYTF	TGTGCCAGCAGCTCGCTGGAACAGGGGAGCTATGGCTACACCTTC
TRBV11-2	TRBJ1-1	14	NA	once	CASLGSYGGTEAFF	TGTGCCAGCTTAGGGTCCTACGGGGGGACTGAAGCTTTCTTT
TRBV5-1	TRBJ1-5	15	TRBD1	NA	CASSPGTGLNQPQHF	TGCGCCAGCAGCCCCGGGACAGGCCTCAATCAGCCCCAGCATTTT
TRBV25-1	TRBJ2-5	15	NA	once	CASSPPLGHQETQYF	TGTGCCAGCAGTCCTCCTTTGGGTCATCAAGAGACCCAGTACTTC
TRBV11-3	TRBJ2-5	15	NA	NA	CASSQRWGAGETQYF	TGTGCCAGCAGCCAGAGGTGGGGGGCCGGAGAGACCCAGTACTTC
TRBV18	TRBJ2-5	19	TRBD2	NA	CASSQNGAGGRVLGETQYF	TGTGCCAGCTCCCAGAACGGAGCGGGGGGGCGGGTATTGGGAGAGACCCAGTACTTC
TRBV6-1	TRBJ1-1	14	TRBD1	NA	CASRSGQEYTEAFF	TGTGCCAGCAGATCCGGACAGGAGTACACTGAAGCTTTCTTT
TRBV27	TRBJ1-6	17	NA	NA	CASSSLTGRVRGSPLHF	TGTGCCAGCAGTTCCCTAACCGGAAGGGTGAGGGGGTCACCCCTCCACTTT
TRBV6-6	TRBJ2-7	16	NA	medium-sized	CASSPSDLGMFGEQYF	TGTGCCAGCAGCCCATCGGATCTAGGGATGTTCGGCGAGCAGTACTTC
TRBV6-9	TRBJ1-1	15	NA	NA	CASSYSNGAETEAFF	TGTGCCAGCAGTTACTCGAACGGGGCTGAAACTGAAGCTTTCTTT
TRBV5-5	TRBJ2-5	16	TRBD1	NA	CASLTGGQGASETQYF	TGTGCCTCCTTAACTGGAGGACAGGGGGCATCAGAGACCCAGTACTTC
TRBV11-2	TRBJ2-7	14	TRBD1	NA	CASRGTAQSYEQYF	TGTGCCAGCAGGGGGACAGCCCAAAGCTACGAGCAGTACTTC
TRBV2	TRBJ1-4	19	NA	NA	CARTVNDEPTKPVNEKLFF	TGTGCCAGGACAGTTAATGACGAACCTACTAAACCCGTTAATGAAAAACTGTTTTTT
TRBV28	TRBJ2-7	17	TRBD2	NA	CASSPIKPAGASYEQYF	TGTGCCAGCAGCCCCATCAAGCCAGCGGGGGCCTCCTACGAGCAGTACTTC
TRBV5-1	TRBJ1-1	14	NA	NA	CASSLAPGSTEAFF	TGCGCCAGCAGCTTGGCCCCAGGATCCACTGAAGCTTTCTTT
TRBV19	TRBJ2-7	16	TRBD1	NA	CASSIGGTGSHYEQYF	TGTGCCAGTAGTATAGGAGGGACAGGGAGCCACTACGAGCAGTACTTC
TRBV20-1	TRBJ2-5	10	NA	NA	CSAAQETQYF	TGCAGTGCGGCACAAGAGACCCAGTACTTC
TRBV5-1	TRBJ2-2	15	TRBD2	NA	CASSSAGDWSGELFF	TGCGCCAGCAGCTCAGCGGGAGATTGGTCCGGGGAGCTGTTTTTT
TRBV2	TRBJ2-7	12	NA	NA	CASSTEIYEQYF	TGTGCCAGCTCAACGGAAATCTACGAGCAGTACTTC
TRBV7-2	TRBJ2-1	17	TRBD2	few	CASSLRPGGALYNEQFF	TGTGCCAGCAGCTTAAGGCCCGGGGGGGCACTGTACAATGAGCAGTTCTTC
TRBV5-8	TRBJ1-2	13	NA	NA	CASSLGASYGYTF	TGTGCCAGCAGCTTAGGAGCTTCCTATGGCTACACCTTC
TRBV7-2	TRBJ1-5	15	NA	NA	CASSLRPTGNQPQHF	TGTGCCAGCAGCTTACGACCGACAGGTAATCAGCCCCAGCATTTT
TRBV11-2	TRBJ2-7	14	TRBD1	NA	CASSLGDRVYEQYF	TGTGCCAGCAGCTTAGGCGACAGGGTCTACGAGCAGTACTTC
TRBV2	TRBJ1-1	13	NA	few	CASSGRLGTEAFF	TGTGCCAGCAGTGGCAGACTTGGGACTGAAGCTTTCTTT
TRBV5-4	TRBJ1-1	15	TRBD1	NA	CASSQDGQGRTEAFF	TGTGCCAGCAGCCAAGATGGACAGGGGCGCACTGAAGCTTTCTTT
TRBV19	TRBJ1-4	15	NA	few	CASKTLGQGDEKLFF	TGTGCCAGTAAGACCTTAGGGCAGGGTGATGAAAAACTGTTTTTT
TRBV5-1	TRBJ1-1	14	NA	once	CASRVGQRNTEAFF	TGCGCCAGCAGGGTGGGCCAGCGGAACACTGAAGCTTTCTTT